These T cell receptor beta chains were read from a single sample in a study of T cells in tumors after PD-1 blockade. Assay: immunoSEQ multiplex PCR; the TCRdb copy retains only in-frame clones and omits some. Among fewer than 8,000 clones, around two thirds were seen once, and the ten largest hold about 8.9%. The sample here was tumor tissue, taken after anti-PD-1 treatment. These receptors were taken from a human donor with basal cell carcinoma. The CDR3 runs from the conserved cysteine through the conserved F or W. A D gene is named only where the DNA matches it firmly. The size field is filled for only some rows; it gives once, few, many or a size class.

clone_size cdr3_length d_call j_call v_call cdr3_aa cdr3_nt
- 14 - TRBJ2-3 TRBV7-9 CASSLIGGMDTQYF TGTGCCAGCAGCTTAATTGGTGGGATGGATACGCAGTATTTT
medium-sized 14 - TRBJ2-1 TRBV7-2 CASSRTGVYNEQFF TGTGCCAGCAGCCGGACGGGGGTCTACAATGAGCAGTTCTTC
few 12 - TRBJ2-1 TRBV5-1 CASSLRPWEQFF TGCGCCAGCAGCTTGCGGCCGTGGGAGCAGTTCTTC
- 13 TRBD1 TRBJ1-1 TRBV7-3 CASSQGVNTEAFF TGTGCCAGCAGCCAGGGGGTTAACACTGAAGCTTTCTTT
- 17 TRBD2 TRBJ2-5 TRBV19 CASRPGLAGKKQETQYF TGTGCCAGTAGACCGGGACTAGCGGGGAAAAAACAAGAGACCCAGTACTTC
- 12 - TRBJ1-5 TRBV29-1 CSVTQEGEPQHF TGCAGCGTTACCCAGGAGGGAGAGCCCCAGCATTTT
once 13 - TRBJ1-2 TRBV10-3 CAISESDNYGYTF TGTGCCATCAGTGAGTCGGATAACTATGGCTACACCTTC
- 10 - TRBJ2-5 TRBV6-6 CASEGETQYF TGTGCCAGCGAGGGAGAGACCCAGTACTTC
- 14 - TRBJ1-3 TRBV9 CASSPGGAGNTIYF TGTGCCAGCAGCCCCGGGGGGGCTGGAAACACCATATATTTT
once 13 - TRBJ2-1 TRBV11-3 CASSTNRIAEQFF TGTGCCAGCAGCACCAACAGGATCGCTGAGCAGTTCTTC
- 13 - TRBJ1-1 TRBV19 CASSMRIKTEAFF TGTGCCAGTAGTATGAGGATAAAGACTGAAGCTTTCTTT
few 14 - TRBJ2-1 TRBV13 CASSSTDNYNEQFF TGTGCCAGCAGCTCGACAGATAACTACAATGAGCAGTTCTTC
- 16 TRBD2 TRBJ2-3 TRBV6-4 CASSELAGSSTDTQYF TGTGCCAGCAGTGAACTAGCGGGATCTAGCACAGATACGCAGTATTTT
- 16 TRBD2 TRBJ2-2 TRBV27 CASSRRLAGQGGELFF TGTGCCAGCAGTCGGAGACTAGCGGGACAGGGCGGGGAGCTGTTTTTT
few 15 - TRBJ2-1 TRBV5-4 CASSLGAGPSNEQFF TGTGCCAGCAGCTTAGGGGCAGGCCCATCTAATGAGCAGTTCTTC
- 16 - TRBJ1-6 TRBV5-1 CASSLGQANLNSPLHF TGCGCCAGCAGCTTGGGGCAGGCGAACTTGAATTCACCCCTCCACTTT
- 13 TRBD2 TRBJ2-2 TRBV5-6 CASSSLAGEELFF TGTGCCAGCAGCTCCCTAGCGGGAGAGGAGCTGTTTTTT
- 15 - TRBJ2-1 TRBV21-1 CASSKGGQLYNEQFF TGTGCCAGCAGCAAAGGGGGACAGCTATACAATGAGCAGTTCTTC
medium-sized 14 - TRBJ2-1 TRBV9 CASSGGTGYNEQFF TGTGCCAGCAGCGGCGGGACGGGGTACAATGAGCAGTTCTTC
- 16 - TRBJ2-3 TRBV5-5 CASSPRVGPRTDTQYF TGTGCCAGCAGCCCTCGTGTTGGTCCGCGCACAGATACGCAGTATTTT
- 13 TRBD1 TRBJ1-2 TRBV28 CASSRRQGSGYTF TGTGCCAGCAGCCGAAGACAGGGCTCTGGCTACACCTTC
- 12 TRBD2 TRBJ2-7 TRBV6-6 CASSLTGGPATF TGTGCCAGCAGCCTAACGGGGGGGCCGGCGACCTTC
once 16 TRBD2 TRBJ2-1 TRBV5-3 CARSLQTSGGDNEQFF TGTGCCAGAAGCTTGCAGACTAGCGGGGGTGACAATGAGCAGTTCTTC
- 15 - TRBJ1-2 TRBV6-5 CASKEVDSPNYGYTF TGTGCCAGCAAGGAGGTGGACAGCCCTAACTATGGCTACACCTTC
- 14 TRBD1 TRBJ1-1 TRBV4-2 CASSQRQGRTEAFF TGTGCCAGCAGCCAACGACAGGGGAGAACTGAAGCTTTCTTT